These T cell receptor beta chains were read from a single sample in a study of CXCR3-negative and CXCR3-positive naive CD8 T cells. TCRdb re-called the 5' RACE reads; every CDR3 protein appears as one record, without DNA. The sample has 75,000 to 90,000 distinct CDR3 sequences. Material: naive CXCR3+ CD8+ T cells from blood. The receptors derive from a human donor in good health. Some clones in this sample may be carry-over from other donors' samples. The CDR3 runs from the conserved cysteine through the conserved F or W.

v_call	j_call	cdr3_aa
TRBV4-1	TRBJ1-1	CASSQEPFRGSTEAFF
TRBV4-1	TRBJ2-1	CASSQQAEPNNEQFF
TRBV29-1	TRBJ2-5	CSVVPTGETQYF
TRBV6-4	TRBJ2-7	CASSDSQGGFNEQYF
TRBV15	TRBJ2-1	CASRGDSYNEQFF
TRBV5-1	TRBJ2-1	CASSLAGKGYNEQFF
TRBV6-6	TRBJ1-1	CASLNRGSNTEAFF
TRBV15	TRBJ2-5	CATRSARTGETQYF
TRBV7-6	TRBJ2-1	CASSPMDRGHSNEQFF
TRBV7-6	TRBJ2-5	CASSSRLAVQETQYF
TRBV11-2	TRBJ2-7	CASSVGTGDSYEQYF
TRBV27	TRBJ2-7	CASSPWTGGNEQYF
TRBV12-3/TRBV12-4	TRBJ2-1	CASSSTASSYNEQFF
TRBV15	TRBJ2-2	CATYGLGNTGELFF
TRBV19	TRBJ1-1	CASAMVREATEAFF
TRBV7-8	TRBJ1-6	CASSLAGEPIGSPLHF
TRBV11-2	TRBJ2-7	CASSLGQGSHEQYF